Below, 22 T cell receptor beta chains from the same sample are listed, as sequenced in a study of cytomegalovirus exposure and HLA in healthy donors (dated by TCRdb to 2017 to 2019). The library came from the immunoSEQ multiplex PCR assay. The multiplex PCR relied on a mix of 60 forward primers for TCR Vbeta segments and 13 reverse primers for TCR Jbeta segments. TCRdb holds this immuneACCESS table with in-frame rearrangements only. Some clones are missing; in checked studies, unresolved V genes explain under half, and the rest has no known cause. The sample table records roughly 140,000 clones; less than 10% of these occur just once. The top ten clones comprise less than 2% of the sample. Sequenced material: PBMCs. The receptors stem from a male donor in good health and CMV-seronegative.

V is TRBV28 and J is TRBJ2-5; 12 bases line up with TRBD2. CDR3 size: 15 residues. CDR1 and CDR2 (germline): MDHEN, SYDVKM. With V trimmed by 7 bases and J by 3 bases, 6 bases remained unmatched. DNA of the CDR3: TGTGCCAGCACAGCGCGGACTAGCGGGAAAGAGACCCAGTACTTC. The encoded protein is CASTARTSGKETQYF.

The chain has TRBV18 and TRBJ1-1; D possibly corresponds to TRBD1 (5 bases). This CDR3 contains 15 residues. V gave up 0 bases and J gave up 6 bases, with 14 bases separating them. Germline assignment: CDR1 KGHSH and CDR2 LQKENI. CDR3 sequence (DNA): TGTGCCAGCTCACCACCGGGCATCCCGGGGGCTGAAGCTTTCTTT. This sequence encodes CASSPPGIPGAEAFF. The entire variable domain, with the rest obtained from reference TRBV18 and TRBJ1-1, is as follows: NAGVMQNPRHLVRRRGQEARLRCSPMKGHSHVYWYRQLPEEGLKFMVYLQKENIIDESGMPKERFSAEFPKEGPSILRIQQVVRGDSAAYFCASSPPGIPGAEAFFGQGTRLTVV.

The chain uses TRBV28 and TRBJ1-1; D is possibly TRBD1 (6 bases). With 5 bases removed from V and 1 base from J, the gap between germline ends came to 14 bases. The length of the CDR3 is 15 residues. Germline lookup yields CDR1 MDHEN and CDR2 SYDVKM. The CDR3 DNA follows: TGTGCCAGCAGTCCTGGTGGGGGGGCGAACACTGAAGCTTTCTTT. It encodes CASSPGGGANTEAFF.

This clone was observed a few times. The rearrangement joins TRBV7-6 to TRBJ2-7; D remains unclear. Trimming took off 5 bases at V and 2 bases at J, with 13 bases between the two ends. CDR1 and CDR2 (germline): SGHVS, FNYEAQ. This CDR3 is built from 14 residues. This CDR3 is CASSPGAETYEQYF. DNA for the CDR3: TGTGCCAGCAGCCCCGGTGCGGAGACCTACGAGCAGTACTTC.

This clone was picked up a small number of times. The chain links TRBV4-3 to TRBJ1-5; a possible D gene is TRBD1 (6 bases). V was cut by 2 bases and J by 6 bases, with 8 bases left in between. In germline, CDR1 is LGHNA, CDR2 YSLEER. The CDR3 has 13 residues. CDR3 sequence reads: CASSQSRGQPQHF. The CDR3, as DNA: TGCGCCAGCAGCCAAAGCAGGGGTCAGCCCCAGCATTTT.

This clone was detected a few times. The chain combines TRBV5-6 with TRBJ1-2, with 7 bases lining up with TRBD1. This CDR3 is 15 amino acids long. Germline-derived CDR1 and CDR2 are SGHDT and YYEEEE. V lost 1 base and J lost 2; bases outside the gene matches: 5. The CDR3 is CASSLRGLKNYGYTF. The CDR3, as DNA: TGTGCCAGCAGCTTGAGGGGGCTAAAGAACTATGGCTACACCTTC.

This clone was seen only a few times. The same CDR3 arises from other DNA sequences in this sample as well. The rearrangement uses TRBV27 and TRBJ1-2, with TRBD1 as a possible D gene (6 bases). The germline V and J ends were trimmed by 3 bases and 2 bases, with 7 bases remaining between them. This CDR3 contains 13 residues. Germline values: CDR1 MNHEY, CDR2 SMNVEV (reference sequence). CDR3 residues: CASSFTGNYGYTF. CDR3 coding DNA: TGTGCCAGCAGTTTTACAGGGAACTATGGCTACACCTTC.

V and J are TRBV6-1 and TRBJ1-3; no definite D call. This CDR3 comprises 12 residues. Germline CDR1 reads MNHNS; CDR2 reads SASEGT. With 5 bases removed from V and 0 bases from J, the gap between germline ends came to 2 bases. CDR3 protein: CASSYSGNTIYF. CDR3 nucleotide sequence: TGTGCCAGCAGTTACTCTGGAAACACCATATATTTT.

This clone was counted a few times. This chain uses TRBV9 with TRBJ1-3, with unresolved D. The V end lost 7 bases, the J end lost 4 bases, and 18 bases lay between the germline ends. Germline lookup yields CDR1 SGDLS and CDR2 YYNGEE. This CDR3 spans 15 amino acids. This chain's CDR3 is CASGDLAYRGNTIYF. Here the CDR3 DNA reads TGTGCCAGCGGAGACTTAGCGTACCGCGGAAACACCATATATTTT.

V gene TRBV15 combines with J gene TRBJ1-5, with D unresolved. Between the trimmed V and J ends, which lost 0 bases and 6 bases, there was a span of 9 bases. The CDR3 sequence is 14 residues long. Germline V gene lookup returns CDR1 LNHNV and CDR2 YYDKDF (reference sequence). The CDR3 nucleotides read TGTGCCACCAGCAGAGATCTGGGGAGTCAGCCCCAGCATTTT. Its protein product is CATSRDLGSQPQHF. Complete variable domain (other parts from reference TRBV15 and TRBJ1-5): DAMVIQNPRYQVTQFGKPVTLSCSQTLNHNVMYWYQQKSSQAPKLLFHYYDKDFNNEADTPDNFQSRRPNTSFCFLDIRSPGLGDTAMYLCATSRDLGSQPQHFGDGTRLSIL.

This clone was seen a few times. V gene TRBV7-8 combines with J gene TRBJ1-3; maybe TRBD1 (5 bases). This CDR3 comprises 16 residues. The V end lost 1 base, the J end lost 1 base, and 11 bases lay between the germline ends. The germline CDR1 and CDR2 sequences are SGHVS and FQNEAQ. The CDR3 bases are TGTGCCAGCAGCTTAGGGCAGGGAAAATCTGGAAACACCATATATTTT. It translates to CASSLGQGKSGNTIYF.

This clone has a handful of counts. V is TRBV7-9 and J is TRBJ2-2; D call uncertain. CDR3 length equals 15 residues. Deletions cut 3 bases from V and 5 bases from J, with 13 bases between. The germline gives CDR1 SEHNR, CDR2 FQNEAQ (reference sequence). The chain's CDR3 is CASSFDFTKTGELFF. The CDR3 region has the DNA TGTGCCAGCAGCTTCGACTTTACTAAGACCGGGGAGCTGTTTTTT.

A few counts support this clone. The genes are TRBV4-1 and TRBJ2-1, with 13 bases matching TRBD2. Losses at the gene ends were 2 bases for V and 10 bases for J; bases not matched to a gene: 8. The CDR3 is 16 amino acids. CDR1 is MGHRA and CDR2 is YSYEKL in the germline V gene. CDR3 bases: TGCGCCAGCAGCCAACCCACTAGCGGGAGGGCCGGGGAGCAGTTCTTC. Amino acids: CASSQPTSGRAGEQFF.

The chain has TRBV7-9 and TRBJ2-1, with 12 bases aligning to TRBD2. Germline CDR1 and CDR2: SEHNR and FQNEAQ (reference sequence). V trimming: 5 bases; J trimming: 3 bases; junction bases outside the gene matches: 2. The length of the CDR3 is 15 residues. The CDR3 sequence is CASSVLAGGYNEQFF. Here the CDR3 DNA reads TGTGCCAGCAGCGTACTAGCGGGGGGCTACAATGAGCAGTTCTTC.

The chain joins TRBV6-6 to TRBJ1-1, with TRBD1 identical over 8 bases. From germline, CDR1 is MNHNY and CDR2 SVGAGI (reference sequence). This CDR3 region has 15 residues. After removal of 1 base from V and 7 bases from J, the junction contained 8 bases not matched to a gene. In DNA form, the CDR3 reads TGTGCCAGCAGTTACTTGGACAGGGTCTCCGGTGAAGCTTTCTTT. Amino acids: CASSYLDRVSGEAFF.

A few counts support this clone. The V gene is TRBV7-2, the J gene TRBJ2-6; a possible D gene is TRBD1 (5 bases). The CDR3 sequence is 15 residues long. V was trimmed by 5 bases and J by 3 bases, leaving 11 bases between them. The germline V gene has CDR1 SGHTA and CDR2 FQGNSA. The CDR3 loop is CASSPRGFGANVLTF. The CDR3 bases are TGTGCCAGCAGCCCAAGGGGATTTGGGGCCAACGTCCTGACTTTC.

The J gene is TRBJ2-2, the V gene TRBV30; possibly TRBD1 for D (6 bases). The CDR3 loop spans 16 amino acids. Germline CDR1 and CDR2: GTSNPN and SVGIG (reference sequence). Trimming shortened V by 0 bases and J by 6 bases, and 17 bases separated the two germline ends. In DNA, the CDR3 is TGTGCCTGGAGTGTACGAACAGGGCGTCGTCCCGGGGAGCTGTTTTTT. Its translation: CAWSVRTGRRPGELFF.

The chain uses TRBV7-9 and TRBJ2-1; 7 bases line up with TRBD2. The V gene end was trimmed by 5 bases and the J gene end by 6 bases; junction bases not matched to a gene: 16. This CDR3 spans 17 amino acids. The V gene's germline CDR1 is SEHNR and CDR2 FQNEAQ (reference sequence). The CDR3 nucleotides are TGTGCCAGCAGCGGAGACACTCGACTAGCTCTGGTCAATGAGCAGTTCTTC. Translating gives CASSGDTRLALVNEQFF. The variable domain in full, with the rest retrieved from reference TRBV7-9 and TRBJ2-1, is DTGVSQNPRHKITKRGQNVTFRCDPISEHNRLYWYRQTLGQGPEFLTYFQNEAQLEKSRLLSDRFSAERPKGSFSTLEIQRTEQGDSAMYLCASSGDTRLALVNEQFFGPGTRLTVL.

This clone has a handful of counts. The CDR3 region is CASSYPLAGAYEQYF. The CDR3 nucleotides read TGTGCCAGCAGTTACCCCCTAGCGGGAGCCTACGAGCAGTACTTC. The V and J genes are TRBV6-6 and TRBJ2-7; 10 nucleotides align to TRBD2. The CDR3 has 15 amino acids. V dropped 2 bases and J dropped 2; count of bases not matched to a gene: 3. Germline loops: CDR1 MNHNY, CDR2 SVGAGI (reference sequence).

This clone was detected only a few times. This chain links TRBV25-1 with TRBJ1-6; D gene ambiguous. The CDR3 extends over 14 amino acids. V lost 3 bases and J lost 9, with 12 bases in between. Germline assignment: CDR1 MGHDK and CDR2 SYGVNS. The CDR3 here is CASSDGRQASPLHF. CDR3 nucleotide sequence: TGTGCCAGCAGTGATGGAAGGCAGGCTTCACCCCTCCACTTT.

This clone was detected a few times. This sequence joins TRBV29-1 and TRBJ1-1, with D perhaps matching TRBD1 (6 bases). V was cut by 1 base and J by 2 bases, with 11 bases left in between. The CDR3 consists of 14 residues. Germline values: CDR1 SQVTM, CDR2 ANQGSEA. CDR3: CSVEVGQSNTEAFF. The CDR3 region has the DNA TGCAGCGTTGAAGTAGGACAGTCAAACACTGAAGCTTTCTTT.

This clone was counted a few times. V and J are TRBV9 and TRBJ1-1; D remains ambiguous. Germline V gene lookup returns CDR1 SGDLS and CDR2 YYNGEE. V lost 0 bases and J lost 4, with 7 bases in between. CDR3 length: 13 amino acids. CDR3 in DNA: TGTGCCAGCAGCGTAGGTCAGGCCACTGAAGCTTTCTTT. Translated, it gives CASSVGQATEAFF.